The T cell receptor beta chain under discussion was sequenced for a study of T cell responses to AZD1222 COVID-19 vaccine (dated by TCRdb to 2020 to 2022). Looking at the study overall: AZD1222 recipients given second doses at about 4 weeks or at about 12 weeks were pooled, since spike-specific TCR depth and breadth were not found to differ between the two schedules. TCR sequencing was performed for approximately 240 trial participants, of whom about 210 were given two doses of AZD1222 and roughly 25 were given two doses of MenACWY control vaccine. Enrollment into the trials was organized by age into subgroups of 18-55, 56-69 and 70-plus years, and those subgroups contained approximately 150, 30 and 60 TCR-sequenced participants, respectively. General findings and caveats noted by the study authors: Reportedly, close to half of the unique spike-specific TCRs recognized epitopes lying outside the regions that are mutated in the B.1.351 and B.1.1.7 variants. In the small 56-69-year group, the increase in depth fell short of significance, most likely because of low power. Because no samples from the day 14 peak response were available, repertoires could be characterized only after the peak T cell response. Conclusions about previously exposed vaccinees were limited because only six AZD1222 recipients were SARS-CoV-2 seropositive at baseline. After two AZD1222 doses, both the breadth and the depth of spike-specific TCRs were significantly higher than at day 0 and than in MenACWY recipients. Vaccine-associated CD4 TCRs spanned the whole spike protein, with dominant responses in regions 160-218 and 743-854. Participants were mostly white British, with more females than males. The authors suggested clonal diversity may have been underestimated.

The meaning of the sample's time point label: baseline before first vaccination. Samples from vaccinated people were obtained from the UK trials COV001 and COV002, which included a single-blind randomized controlled phase 2/3 trial of AZD1222 (ChAdOx1 nCoV-19) in healthy adults. For TCRbeta chain sequencing, PBMC samples from trial participants were taken at day 0 and at day 28 after the second dose. The CDR3 holds 11 amino acids from the cysteine to the phenylalanine. Just the 33-base CDR3 DNA is kept, in frame starting at base 1. The germline V gene sets CDR1 to MDHEN and CDR2 to SYDVKM. The junction shows trimming of 6 bases on V and 4 bases on J, plus 4 bases between the germline ends. The CDR3 regions of human TCRbeta chains were analyzed by immunosequencing. The authors' pipeline ran thus. TCRs in the repertoires were matched against a reference library of SARS-CoV-2-specific TCRs that had been generated with the MIRA antigen-specificity platform. Breadth was defined as the fraction of unique TCRs that were SARS-CoV-2-associated, and depth was defined as the fraction of total T cells that were SARS-CoV-2-associated. Each spike-specific TCR was assigned to its reactive spike region and to a CD4 or CD8 class using the MIRA data. Log10-transformed breadth and depth values were compared by one-way ANOVA with Sidak's multiple comparisons tests. The source is immuneACCESS, and TCRdb retained only in-frame sequences with V and J called. Part of the clones is not carried over; for the studies checked, unresolved V genes explain less than half of this, and the remainder is unexplained. V and J calls and clone size are given by that table; D and trimming were obtained from the DNA. Within this sample are about 160,000 clones, with approximately 89% of them counted one time only. Around 4.4% of the sample belongs to the ten largest clones.

Notes on this clone: Its antigen is currently not known. Within one base of it there is no much larger clone, and no base qualities were kept.

The clonotype originates from an adult in good health. The rearranged chain carries TRBV28 and TRBJ2-1; no confident D gene assignment can be made. Sequencing was performed on peripheral blood, taken on day 0 of AZD1222 vaccination. The CDR3 region has the sequence CASSQYNEQFF. The sequenced DNA: TGTGCCAGCAGCCAGTACAATGAGCAGTTCTTC. With all but the CDR3 taken from the reference TRBV28 and TRBJ2-1 genes, the full variable domain is: DVKVTQSSRYLVKRTGEKVFLECVQDMDHENMFWYRQDPGLGLRLIYFSYDVKMKEKGDIPEGYSVSREKKERFSLILESASTNQTSMYLCASSQYNEQFFGPGTRLTVL.